The clone carrying this T cell receptor (beta chain) showed up just a few times. Its antigen remains unknown. This specimen comes from a study of beta chain features in type 1 diabetes. The overall study: All samples together contributed 107,917,701 sorted cells for examination. Study results and limitations: Reads derived from cDNA could over-represent cells showing high TCR expression.

As every portion of the isolated RNA was reverse transcribed, the sequencing read expressed TCRB transcripts. The table came from immunoSEQ multiplex PCR; TCRdb's copy has only in-frame clones and leaves some out. The data hold 350,000 to 450,000 clones, with around 14% observed a single time. Germline CDR1 and CDR2: SQVTM and ANQGSEA. Trimming cost V 3 bases and J 9 bases, with 10 bases left between them. CDR3 length: 11 residues. Markers CD45RO/CCR7/CD25/CD127/CD95/CD27 served to sort CD4+ naive, central memory, regulatory and stem cell-like memory cells. Sequenced sample: naive CD4+ T cells from blood. The chain employs TRBV29-1 and TRBJ2-3; no definite D call. This TCR derives from a man under 40 in good health. CDR3 region: CSVDVALTQYF. The DNA for the CDR3 is TGCAGCGTTGATGTGGCCCTCACGCAGTATTTT.